This T cell receptor beta chain emerged from a study of CD8+ T cells in alopecia areata (dated by TCRdb to 2017 to 2018). Study-level background: The treated patients took part in an open-label pilot trial in which moderate-to-severe alopecia areata was treated with oral tofacitinib at 5 to 10 mg twice daily. Patients stayed on tofacitinib for 6 to 18 months and then had 6 months of follow-up off drug so that delayed response and recurrence could be assessed. In treated patients, disease severity was measured using the SALT score, which gives the percentage of scalp surface area affected. To study T cell clonal expansion in alopecia areata, the researchers applied high-throughput TCRbeta sequencing to both the C3H/HeJ mouse model and human patients. Human TCRbeta sequencing covered scalp tissue and sorted CD4+ and CD8+ peripheral blood T cells from patchy and totalis/universalis alopecia areata patients and healthy controls. Biopsies were taken from tofacitinib-treated patients at baseline and again at 4 and 24 weeks into treatment, and several of those patients also had a later scalp biopsy. Scalp clonality was compared across normal scalp (n=4), patchy alopecia areata scalp (n=8), and alopecia totalis/universalis scalp (n=8). RNA was obtained with the PAXgene miRNA kit for fixed scalp, the miRNeasy kit for PBMCs, and the RNeasy kit for mouse skin. Amplification of TCRbeta CDR3 regions was done by immunoSEQ multiplex PCR using 35 Vbeta forward primers and 13 Jbeta reverse primers.

Overall study results and their limits: Unlike mouse skin, which is dominated by gammadelta T cells, normal human skin has resident alphabeta T cells that are also sequenced, and this complicates analysis of the scalp TCR repertoire. Shared TCR sequences between patients were less evident than in mice, which may be partly attributable to HLA diversity in the patient population. Because the treated cohort was small and had only one nonresponder, larger studies are needed to examine links between baseline CD8+ expansion and response. Compared with normal scalp, lesional scalp had higher clonality and more expanded CD8+ clones, particularly in alopecia totalis/universalis, a pattern that suggests antigenic drive. With tofacitinib, both scalp clonality and the number of expanded CD8+ clones among the top 100 scalp clones went down significantly. Many expanded lesional clones persisted in scalp and blood during tofacitinib treatment, which may partly explain relapse after stopping treatment.

Sequences SGHVS (CDR1) and FNYEAQ (CDR2) are obtained from the germline V gene. The CDR3 sequence holds 15 residues, the cysteine and phenylalanine included. CDR3 DNA is the only sequence kept; it has 45 bases, read in frame from the first base. V drops 2 bases and J drops 6 bases, leaving 17 bases in between. The method was the immunoSEQ multiplex PCR assay. For TCR sequencing, RNA was extracted from every sample and reverse transcribed into cDNA to serve as template. First-strand cDNA was synthesized with SuperScript III using a 2:1 mix of oligo-dT and random hexamers. Amplification bias was assessed with a synthetic immune receptor repertoire, and residual bias was removed computationally. The original pipeline was this. Raw reads were preprocessed to remove errors, and CDR3 was defined according to IMGT conventions as the region from the conserved cysteine to phenylalanine. Clonality was calculated as 1 minus Shannon entropy normalized by log2 of the number of productive unique TCRs. CD4 or CD8 identity of scalp clones was inferred by cross-referencing scalp TCRbeta sequences with sorted blood CD4 and CD8 repertoires. TCRdb carries this immuneACCESS record with in-frame sequences only. Its versions omit some clonotypes, under half of them owing to an unresolved V gene in the studies checked, with the rest unexplained. V and J calls and clone size are copied from that table; D and trimming were computed from the DNA. Recorded for this sample are 200,000 to 250,000 clones; more than 45% of them occurred a single time. The leading ten clones occupy around 1.4% of the sample.

The meaning of the sample's time point label: less than five weeks on oral tofacitinib. According to the study, the label for this sample's treatment or condition signals: oral pan-JAK inhibitor, 5-10 mg twice daily. Peripheral blood and lesional scalp punch biopsies were obtained from patients with alopecia areata. PBMCs were isolated by density centrifugation and stained for CD3, CD4 and CD8, after which CD4+ and CD8+ T cells were sorted on a FACSAria. About this clone: Its antigen is not yet known. Within one base of it there is no much larger clone, and no base qualities were kept.

The chain was built from TRBV7-6 and TRBJ2-7, with a tentative D gene TRBD1 over 7 matching bases. The material was CD4+ T cells sorted from blood, obtained at week 4, from a patient treated with tofacitinib. The origin of this receptor is a human donor with alopecia areata. In nucleotides, the sequence is TGTGCCAGCAGCTTAAATGGAGGGGGCCGAGGCGAGCAGTACTTC. This sequence encodes CASSLNGGGRGEQYF.